The clone carrying this T cell receptor beta chain was recorded once. Its antigen is currently unknown. One end of the junction fails to match germline, which may point to a read error. TCRdb ran MiXCR on the 5' RACE reads and lists one entry per CDR3 protein. Of tens of thousands of distinct CDR3 sequences listed, 28% are singletons. General study points: Greatest tumor Treg TCR overlap was with tumor naive CD4+ cells.

The memory fraction was CD4+CD45RO+CD25- cells. Per germline, CDR1 SGHTA and CDR2 FQGNSA. This CDR3 comprises 15 residues. The chain employs TRBV7-2 and TRBJ2-5; 9 nucleotides agree with TRBD2. The material sequenced was tumor-infiltrating memory CD4+ T cells sorted from the breast tumor. This sample's subset: memory CD4+ T cells, CD4+CD45RO+CD25-. This receptor was identified in a female donor with breast cancer. CDR3 region: CASSLVAGDQETRYF. The CDR3 DNA is TGTGCCAGCAGCTTAGTAGCGGGGGACCAAGAGACCCGGTACTTC. Using reference TRBV7-2 and TRBJ2-5 for the parts outside the CDR3, the full variable domain is GAGVSQSPSNKVTEKGKDVELRCDPISGHTALYWYRQSLGQGLEFLIYFQGNSAPDKSGLPSDRFSAERTGGSVSTLTIQRTQQEDSAVYLCASSLVAGDQETRYFGPGTRLLVL.